The source of this T cell receptor (beta chain) is a study of cytomegalovirus exposure and HLA in healthy donors. Sequencing was performed with immunoSEQ multiplex PCR; in TCRdb, only in-frame clones are kept and a portion is missing. The data show approximately 210,000 clones, around 88% seen once. Turning to this clone: A junction boundary mismatches the germline segment, possibly from a read error.

The source of this sequence is a woman between 18 and 29 years old in good health and CMV-seronegative. Sequenced: PBMCs.

CDR3 bases: TGTACCAGCAGCCAACGGGACAGGGTCTACGAGCAGTACTTC. Translation: CTSSQRDRVYEQYF. V gene TRBV4-2 combines with J gene TRBJ2-7; TRBD1 aligns across 9 bases. The CDR3 covers 14 residues. Per germline, CDR1 LGHNA and CDR2 YNFKEQ.